These T cell receptor beta chains were read from a single sample in a study of blood T cell repertoires in COVID-19. Clones were sequenced by immunoSEQ multiplex PCR, and TCRdb holds only the in-frame ones, with some missing. Among more than 120,000 clones, about nine tenths were seen once, and the ten largest hold roughly 28%. The material sequenced was peripheral blood. The source of these receptors is a human donor in a cohort sampled during active COVID-19. The CDR3 runs from the conserved cysteine through the conserved F or W. A D gene is named only where the DNA matches it firmly. Clone size is stated in some rows and not others, as once, few, many or a class when expanded.

TRBJ1-1,13,NA,TRBV7-9,NA,CASSLDILSEAFF,TGTGCCAGCAGCTTAGACATATTATCTGAAGCTTTCTTT
TRBJ2-5,15,NA,TRBV27,once,CASSLSPDWQETQYF,TGTGCCAGCAGTTTATCTCCGGACTGGCAAGAGACCCAGTACTTC
TRBJ2-1,14,TRBD2,TRBV20-1,NA,CSASRSGGPNEQFF,TGCAGTGCTAGTAGAAGCGGGGGGCCCAATGAGCAGTTCTTC
TRBJ1-3,15,TRBD1,TRBV5-4,NA,CASSRGQGAGNTIYF,TGTGCCAGCAGCCGAGGACAGGGGGCTGGAAACACCATATATTTT
TRBJ2-3,15,NA,TRBV24-1,NA,CATSDPGGDTDTQYF,TGTGCCACCAGTGACCCCGGGGGAGACACAGATACGCAGTATTTT
TRBJ2-5,14,TRBD2,TRBV11-2,NA,CASSSGLASETQYF,TGTGCCAGCAGCTCGGGACTAGCTAGTGAGACCCAGTACTTC
TRBJ1-5,13,NA,TRBV18,few,CASSPVGHQPQHF,TGTGCCAGCTCACCAGTGGGGCATCAGCCCCAGCATTTT
TRBJ2-2,16,TRBD1,TRBV7-9,NA,CAIRDRGEFGTGELFF,TGTGCCATCCGGGACAGGGGAGAATTTGGCACCGGGGAGCTGTTTTTT
TRBJ2-3,17,TRBD2,TRBV18,NA,CASSLLGVGGSEDTQYF,TGTGCCAGCTCACTACTAGGGGTCGGGGGGTCCGAAGATACGCAGTATTTT
TRBJ1-4,16,NA,TRBV7-9,NA,CASSLDRSATNEKLFF,TGTGCCAGCAGCTTAGACAGAAGTGCAACTAATGAAAAACTGTTTTTT
TRBJ1-4,11,NA,TRBV29-1,NA,CSVNEDEKLFF,TGCAGCGTTAATGAGGATGAAAAACTGTTTTTT
TRBJ1-2,13,NA,TRBV6-5,NA,CASSNRAVQGYTF,TGTGCCAGCAGCAACAGGGCAGTCCAAGGCTACACCTTC